This is a list of T cell receptor beta chains from one sample in a study of OX40 agonist ivuxolimab in advanced cancers. The data were produced by immunoSEQ multiplex PCR, yet TCRdb's version contains in-frame clones alone and is incomplete. The repertoire has under 85,000 clones, around 90% of them found once; the top ten carry under 3.5%. The source was CD4+ or CD8+ T cells sorted from blood, collected in a trial of the OX40 agonist ivuxolimab. The receptors were gathered from an adult with an advanced solid tumor such as melanoma, head and neck, liver or kidney cancer. CDR3s include the opening cysteine and the closing phenylalanine or tryptophan. D genes are given only for firm matches. Some rows mark clone size as missing; the rest say once, few, many or name a class of expanded clone.

abundance,d_gene,v_gene,j_gene,len,CDR3nt,CDR3aa
.,TRBD1,TRBV7-9,TRBJ1-5,15,TGTGCCAGCAGTCCTGAAGGGGGCGCAGGGCAGCCCCAGCATTTT,CASSPEGGAGQPQHF
.,TRBD1,TRBV5-1,TRBJ2-7,14,TGCGCCAGCGAGACCGGGACAGGGGGCTACGAGCAGTACTTC,CASETGTGGYEQYF
.,TRBD1,TRBV7-2,TRBJ2-2,16,TGTGCCAGCAGCTTATTTGGGCAGGGGGCGACCGGGGAGCTGTTTTTT,CASSLFGQGATGELFF
.,.,TRBV10-2,TRBJ2-2,15,TGCGCCAGCAGTCGGGAACAGCCTCCAATCGGGGAGCTGTTTTTT,CASSREQPPIGELFF
.,.,TRBV7-9,TRBJ1-2,15,TGTGCCAGCAGCTTAGATACAGGTTTTAACTATGGCTACACCTTC,CASSLDTGFNYGYTF
.,TRBD1,TRBV9,TRBJ1-5,15,TGTGCCAGCAGCTCCTCTGGACAGGGCACTCAGCCCCAGCATTTT,CASSSSGQGTQPQHF
.,TRBD1,TRBV6-1,TRBJ2-7,15,TGTGCCAGCAGTGAAGGGACAGGAGATATCTACGAGCAGTACTTC,CASSEGTGDIYEQYF
.,.,TRBV4-1,TRBJ2-1,15,TGCGCCAGCAGCCAACGCTCGGGACCCTCAGGTGAGCAGTTCTTC,CASSQRSGPSGEQFF
.,TRBD1,TRBV25-1,TRBJ2-3,14,TGTGCCGGCAGGGGGTGGGCTGGCACAGATACGCAGTATTTT,CAGRGWAGTDTQYF
.,TRBD1,TRBV7-9,TRBJ1-1,15,TGTGCCAGCAGGGGGCTGGGACAGGAGAACACTGAAGCTTTCTTT,CASRGLGQENTEAFF
.,.,TRBV2,TRBJ2-1,12,TGTGCCAGCAGTTTAGACAGGAATGAGCAGTTCTTC,CASSLDRNEQFF
.,.,TRBV7-9,TRBJ1-1,14,TGTGCCAGCTACCAGACAGTCATGAACACTGAAGCTTTCTTT,CASYQTVMNTEAFF
.,TRBD2,TRBV7-7,TRBJ2-5,14,TGTGCCAGCAGCCTAGCGGGGGGCCAAGGGACCCAGTACTTC,CASSLAGGQGTQYF
.,.,TRBV6-6,TRBJ2-2,15,TGTGCCAGCAGTTACTTCAGGGAGGACACCGGGGAGCTGTTTTTT,CASSYFREDTGELFF
.,.,TRBV6-5,TRBJ2-6,15,TGTGCCAGCAGTTACTCGTCGTTTGGGGCCAACGTCCTGACTTTC,CASSYSSFGANVLTF
.,TRBD1,TRBV29-1,TRBJ2-7,15,TGCAGCGTTGAAAACCGGGACAGGAGCTCCTACGAGCAGTACTTC,CSVENRDRSSYEQYF
.,TRBD2,TRBV27,TRBJ2-1,15,TGTGCCAGCAGTTTCGGGCTAGCGGGAGCGAATGAGCAGTTCTTC,CASSFGLAGANEQFF
.,TRBD1,TRBV5-1,TRBJ2-3,15,TGCGCCAGCAGCCGAGTCGGACAGGGGACAGATACGCAGTATTTT,CASSRVGQGTDTQYF
.,TRBD2,TRBV2,TRBJ2-5,15,TGTGCCAGCAGTGATCGGCTAGCGGGAGGAGAGACCCAGTACTTC,CASSDRLAGGETQYF
.,.,TRBV29-1,TRBJ1-1,14,TGCAGCGTTGAAGTGGCGGGGACGAACACTGAAGCTTTCTTT,CSVEVAGTNTEAFF
.,.,TRBV28,TRBJ1-5,17,TGTGCCAGCAGTCGTCCGGGGGCCCGTTATAGCAATCAGCCCCAGCATTTT,CASSRPGARYSNQPQHF
.,.,TRBV19,TRBJ2-7,13,TGTGCCAGTAGTATAAATCGGGGTTCCGAGCAGTACTTC,CASSINRGSEQYF
.,.,TRBV28,TRBJ2-4,14,TGTGCCAGCAGTTCGGGGGTAGCCAAAAACATTCAGTACTTC,CASSSGVAKNIQYF
.,.,TRBV6-1,TRBJ1-4,14,TGTGCCAGCAGTAGGACACCCACTAATGAAAAACTGTTTTTT,CASSRTPTNEKLFF
.,.,TRBV7-2,TRBJ2-7,14,TGTGCCAGCAGCACCTCGGCTAGGGCCTACGAGCAGTACTTC,CASSTSARAYEQYF
.,.,TRBV6-5,TRBJ1-4,15,TGTGCCAGCAGGGAGCAGGACAGTCTGAATGAAAAACTGTTTTTT,CASREQDSLNEKLFF
.,.,TRBV10-1,TRBJ2-3,12,TGCGCCAGCAGTCAGGGGGGAGATACGCAGTATTTT,CASSQGGDTQYF
.,.,TRBV30,TRBJ1-1,14,TGTGCCTGGACCCCGGGGGCAGGCCTTACTGAAGCTTTCTTT,CAWTPGAGLTEAFF
.,.,TRBV4-1,TRBJ1-3,18,TGCGCCAGCAGCCAATACGCATCAGCCAAAGGGTCTGGAAACACCATATATTTT,CASSQYASAKGSGNTIYF
.,.,TRBV29-1,TRBJ1-5,13,TGCAGCGTTGCGGGCACGGGAGGTCAGCCCCAGCATTTT,CSVAGTGGQPQHF
.,TRBD1,TRBV7-3,TRBJ2-2,15,TGTGCCAGCAGCCCGACAGGGCTGAACACCGGGGAGCTGTTTTTT,CASSPTGLNTGELFF
once,TRBD1,TRBV5-1,TRBJ1-3,17,TGCGCCAGCAGCCTGGGACAGACAGGGGACTCTGGAAACACCATATATTTT,CASSLGQTGDSGNTIYF
.,.,TRBV7-2,TRBJ2-3,15,TGTGCCAGCAGCTCAATGGGCGTCGGGACAAATACGCAGTATTTT,CASSSMGVGTNTQYF
.,TRBD1,TRBV27,TRBJ1-1,15,TGTGCCAGCAGTTTCCAGACAGGGGGCGACACTGAAGCTTTCTTT,CASSFQTGGDTEAFF
few,TRBD2,TRBV18,TRBJ2-7,16,TGTGCCAGCTCGCCGGGACTAGCGGGAGAGGGCTACGAGCAGTACTTC,CASSPGLAGEGYEQYF
.,.,TRBV7-2,TRBJ2-7,13,TGTGCCAGCAGCCCCCGGGACCCCTACGAGCAGTACTTC,CASSPRDPYEQYF
.,.,TRBV6-6,TRBJ1-2,14,TGTGCCAGCAGCTCAGGGTTGGGGCTAACTACCTACACCTTC,CASSSGLGLTTYTF
.,.,TRBV4-1,TRBJ2-6,15,TGCGCCAGCAGCCAAAGGGCGTCTGGGGCCAACGTCCTGACTTTC,CASSQRASGANVLTF
.,.,TRBV9,TRBJ2-5,14,TGTGCCAGCAGCGCCCGAGCGGGACAGGAGACCCAGTACTTC,CASSARAGQETQYF
.,.,TRBV19,TRBJ2-5,13,TGTGCCAGTAGACCTCGACAGAAAGAGACCCAGTACTTC,CASRPRQKETQYF
.,TRBD2,TRBV7-6,TRBJ2-1,14,TGTGCCAGCAGCTTATCGGGACTAGTCCATGAGCAGTTCTTC,CASSLSGLVHEQFF
.,TRBD1,TRBV5-1,TRBJ1-1,15,TGCGCCAGCAGACAACAGGGGGCGAGGAACACTGAAGCTTTCTTT,CASRQQGARNTEAFF
.,.,TRBV28,TRBJ2-1,12,TGTGCCAGCACTACTAGTGTCGATGAGCAGTTCTTC,CASTTSVDEQFF
.,.,TRBV21-1,TRBJ2-5,15,TGTGCCAGCAGCAAAAGAGCTGAACACCAAGAGACCCAGTACTTC,CASSKRAEHQETQYF
.,.,TRBV5-1,TRBJ2-7,15,TGCGCCAGCAGCTTGGCCCACGGGGGCGAGATGGAGCAGTACTTC,CASSLAHGGEMEQYF
.,.,TRBV29-1,TRBJ2-5,12,TGCAGCGTTGAAGCAGGGATGGGGACCCAGTACTTC,CSVEAGMGTQYF